A selection of T cell receptor beta chains follows, all from one sample in a study of cytomegalovirus exposure and HLA in healthy donors. The table came from immunoSEQ multiplex PCR; TCRdb's copy has only in-frame clones and leaves some out. The sample lists roughly 110,000 clones, around 80% occurring once. The material sequenced was PBMCs. Receptors originate from a man aged 60 to 69 in good health and CMV-seronegative. Each CDR3 is given with its conserved first and last residue. D genes are given only for firm matches. Clone size is shown for a subset of rows, as once, few, many or a class of expanded clone.

clone size	V gene	D gene	J gene	CDR3 protein	CDR3 DNA
NA	TRBV19	NA	TRBJ2-2	CASSLLANTGELFF	TGTGCCAGTAGTCTCCTAGCGAACACCGGGGAGCTGTTTTTT
NA	TRBV6-6	TRBD2	TRBJ2-3	CASSPRGLAQTDTQYF	TGTGCCAGCAGTCCGCGGGGACTAGCGCAAACAGATACGCAGTATTTT
NA	TRBV6-6	TRBD1	TRBJ1-1	CASSYGQGKGEAFF	TGTGCCAGCAGTTACGGACAGGGGAAGGGTGAAGCTTTCTTT
NA	TRBV30	NA	TRBJ2-1	CAWRGAISYNEQFF	TGTGCCTGGCGGGGGGCGATTTCCTACAATGAGCAGTTCTTC
NA	TRBV19	TRBD2	TRBJ2-1	CASSIEKRGAYEQFF	TGTGCCAGTAGTATAGAGAAGCGGGGGGCTTATGAGCAGTTCTTC
few	TRBV2	NA	TRBJ1-1	CASNPGHGNTEAFF	TGTGCCAGCAACCCGGGACACGGGAACACTGAAGCTTTCTTT
NA	TRBV4-2	TRBD1	TRBJ1-4	CASGSGGSGEKLFF	TGTGCCAGCGGCTCAGGGGGGTCCGGTGAAAAACTGTTTTTT
NA	TRBV12-5	TRBD1	TRBJ1-5	CASGWGQSELMVPQHF	TGTGCTAGTGGCTGGGGACAGAGCGAGTTAATGGTGCCCCAGCATTTT
NA	TRBV7-2	NA	TRBJ1-2	CASSPIEGGGYTF	TGTGCCAGCAGCCCCATCGAGGGAGGTGGCTACACCTTC
NA	TRBV6-1	TRBD2	TRBJ2-5	CASSVLAGGPSETQYF	TGTGCCAGCAGTGTTCTAGCGGGGGGGCCGTCAGAGACCCAGTACTTC
NA	TRBV6-6	NA	TRBJ1-4	CASSYSIQSSWFF	TGTGCCAGCAGTTACTCGATCCAGTCTTCATGGTTTTTT
NA	TRBV7-2	NA	TRBJ1-2	CASSFAGNYGYTF	TGTGCCAGCAGCTTTGCGGGGAACTATGGCTACACCTTC
NA	TRBV6-5	NA	TRBJ1-6	CASSLPGRASPLHF	TGTGCCAGCAGCCTCCCGGGAAGGGCTTCACCCCTCCACTTT
NA	TRBV6-1	TRBD1	TRBJ2-7	CASSDIYLGQGGEQYF	TGTGCCAGCAGTGATATATACCTGGGACAGGGAGGTGAGCAGTACTTC
NA	TRBV10-3	NA	TRBJ2-3	CAISIGELSTDTQYF	TGTGCCATCAGCATTGGGGAGCTTAGCACAGATACGCAGTATTTT
once	TRBV5-1	TRBD1	TRBJ1-2	CASSSGQVLSYGYTF	TGCGCCAGCAGCTCGGGACAGGTCCTATCCTATGGCTACACCTTC
NA	TRBV6-6	NA	TRBJ2-3	CASSSSTDTQYF	TGTGCCAGCAGTTCATCAACAGATACGCAGTATTTT
NA	TRBV10-3	TRBD2	TRBJ2-7	CATTGGEYEQYF	TGTGCCACCACCGGGGGGGAGTACGAGCAGTACTTC
NA	TRBV15	NA	TRBJ1-3	CATKMTQGAGNTIYF	TGTGCCACCAAGATGACACAGGGTGCCGGAAACACCATATATTTT
NA	TRBV5-6	NA	TRBJ2-1	CASSGREKDNEQFF	TGTGCCAGCAGCGGCCGGGAAAAGGACAATGAGCAGTTCTTC
NA	TRBV18	NA	TRBJ1-2	CASSPYLSDSKANYGYTF	TGTGCCAGCTCACCTTATCTCTCGGACAGCAAAGCTAACTATGGCTACACCTTC
NA	TRBV4-2	TRBD1	TRBJ1-4	CASSLTQGADEKLFF	TGTGCCAGCAGCCTCACGCAGGGGGCGGATGAAAAACTGTTTTTT
NA	TRBV6-7	NA	TRBJ1-2	CASSYSLAGSTNYGYTF	TGTGCCAGCAGTTACTCCCTGGCGGGAAGTACCAACTATGGCTACACCTTC
NA	TRBV4-3	TRBD2	TRBJ2-1	CASTLSAAGGLYNEQFF	TGCGCCAGCACCCTATCCGCAGCGGGGGGTCTGTACAATGAGCAGTTCTTC
NA	TRBV7-9	NA	TRBJ1-5	CASSHTVNQPQHF	TGTGCCAGCAGCCATACAGTTAATCAGCCCCAGCATTTT
NA	TRBV4-1	TRBD2	TRBJ2-3	CASSTLPTSGGGDTQYF	TGCGCCAGCAGCACCCTTCCTACTAGCGGGGGTGGCGATACGCAGTATTTT
NA	TRBV2	NA	TRBJ1-2	CASRLEYGYTF	TGTGCCAGCAGACTCGAATATGGCTACACCTTC
once	TRBV5-1	TRBD1	TRBJ2-7	CASSTGQGAGEQYF	TGCGCCAGCAGCACGGGACAGGGGGCTGGAGAGCAGTACTTC
once	TRBV25-1	TRBD1	TRBJ2-2	CASGTLGQRQNTGELFF	TGTGCCAGCGGTACATTGGGACAGAGGCAGAACACCGGGGAGCTGTTTTTT
NA	TRBV7-9	NA	TRBJ2-1	CASSRQNEQFF	TGTGCCAGCAGCCGCCAGAATGAGCAGTTCTTC
NA	TRBV5-1	NA	TRBJ1-1	CASSLDSPMNTEAFF	TGCGCCAGCAGCTTGGACAGCCCAATGAACACTGAAGCTTTCTTT
NA	TRBV2	TRBD2	TRBJ2-5	CASSKSGGFQETQYF	TGTGCCAGCAGCAAGAGCGGGGGCTTCCAAGAGACCCAGTACTTC
NA	TRBV5-1	NA	TRBJ2-1	CASSYSYNEQFF	TGCGCCAGCAGCTACAGCTACAATGAGCAGTTCTTC